Below are 22 T cell receptor beta chains sequenced from a single sample in a study of blood T cell repertoires in COVID-19. Libraries were prepared by immunoSEQ multiplex PCR; TCRdb keeps only in-frame clonotypes and omits some of them. In the table there are 120,000 to 150,000 clones, more than 70% of which are singletons. Sequencing input: peripheral blood. Receptors originate from a human donor in a cohort sampled during active COVID-19.

The chain is built from TRBV6-6 and TRBJ2-3, with 9 bases matching TRBD1. Per the germline V gene, CDR1 is MNHNY and CDR2 is SVGAGI (reference sequence). J gave up 4 bases and V 0 bases, and 5 bases lay outside the gene matches. This CDR3 has 16 residues. In DNA, the CDR3 is TGTGCCAGCAGTTACTCAGGGACAGGGCTCGCAGATACGCAGTATTTT. Residues: CASSYSGTGLADTQYF.

The table lists this clone with a few counts. The chain recombines TRBV6-6 with TRBJ1-5; D might be TRBD1 (5 bases). The V gene's germline CDR1 is MNHNY and CDR2 SVGAGI (reference sequence). The CDR3 extends over 15 amino acids. Trimming pared 5 bases from V and 2 bases from J, leaving 13 bases between. This chain's CDR3 is CASSTGGDGNQPQHF. CDR3 sequence (DNA): TGTGCCAGCAGTACGGGGGGAGACGGCAATCAGCCCCAGCATTTT.

The DNA for the CDR3 is TGTGCCAGCAGCTCCGACAGGGGAGGGAACACCATATATTTT. Translated, it gives CASSSDRGGNTIYF. This chain joins TRBV4-2 and TRBJ1-3; 8 bases line up with TRBD1. The ends lost 5 bases at V and 7 bases at J; junction bases unmatched: 7. CDR1 and CDR2 (germline): LGHNA, YNFKEQ. This CDR3 is built from 14 residues.

The chain couples TRBV7-3 to TRBJ1-1; a weak D match, TRBD1 (5 bases). The CDR3 consists of 17 residues. V was shortened by 1 base and J by 0 bases, with 15 bases between the two germline ends. CDR1 SGHTA and CDR2 FQGTGA come from the germline V gene. The CDR3 nucleotides are TGTGCCAGCAGCTTAAGGGCAGGGATGAACATGAACACTGAAGCTTTCTTT. Amino acid sequence: CASSLRAGMNMNTEAFF.

The rearrangement uses TRBV5-1 and TRBJ2-3; TRBD2 matches at 10 bases. V lost 0 bases and J lost 6; bases outside the gene matches: 1. The CDR3 is 14 amino acids. CDR1 is SGHRS and CDR2 is YFSETQ in the germline V gene. This CDR3 is CASSLGLAGDTQYF. The CDR3 bases are TGCGCCAGCAGCTTGGGACTAGCGGGCGATACGCAGTATTTT.

J is TRBJ1-1 and V is TRBV19, with D uncertain. The germline V and J ends were trimmed by 5 bases and 2 bases, with 12 bases remaining between them. Germline CDR1 reads LNHDA; CDR2 reads SQIVND (reference sequence). This CDR3 has 14 amino acids. CDR3 bases: TGTGCCAGTAGTTCGGGAAACTTTAACACTGAAGCTTTCTTT. Protein sequence: CASSSGNFNTEAFF.

The gene calls are TRBV4-3 and TRBJ1-1, with TRBD1 matching 9 bases. From germline, CDR1 is LGHNA and CDR2 YSLEER. Trimming took 2 bases from V and 11 from J; bases not matched to a gene: 6. The length of the CDR3 is 13 residues. CDR3 sequence reads: CASSQNTGTGAFF. CDR3 coding DNA: TGCGCCAGCAGCCAAAACACCGGGACAGGGGCTTTCTTT.

The V gene is TRBV7-2, the J gene TRBJ2-7; no reliable D call. Deletions cut 5 bases from V and 4 bases from J, with 15 bases between. The length of the CDR3 is 14 residues. Germline V gives CDR1 SGHTA, CDR2 FQGNSA. The CDR3 region is CASSPSLGRYEQYF. The CDR3 DNA reads TGTGCCAGCAGCCCCTCGTTGGGCCGGTACGAGCAGTACTTC.

V usage is TRBV29-1 and J usage is TRBJ2-7, with TRBD1 matching 10 bases. Germline CDR1 is SQVTM and CDR2 is ANQGSEA. With V trimmed by 7 bases and J by 0 bases, 3 bases remained unmatched. The CDR3 is 13 amino acids. This CDR3 reads CSGGQGYSYEQYF. The CDR3 nucleotides are TGCAGCGGGGGACAGGGGTACTCCTACGAGCAGTACTTC.

This chain uses TRBV21-1 with TRBJ2-1; TRBD2, the table's D call, lacks a check against the DNA. TRBV21-1 is designated a pseudogene. This CDR3 has 16 amino acids. The CDR3 region has the DNA TGTGCCAGCAGCACCCCGACTAGCGGAATCTACAATGAGCAGTTCTTC. Translation gives CASSTPTSGIYNEQFF.

V is TRBV6-2 or TRBV6-3 and J is TRBJ1-6; D unresolved. The CDR3 extends over 15 amino acids. Looked up from germline, CDR1 is MNHEY and CDR2 is SVGEGT. V lost 0 bases, J lost 10 bases, and 13 bases lay in between. The CDR3 spells CASSYSIGEKSPLHF. The CDR3 nucleotides read TGTGCCAGCAGTTACTCGATCGGGGAGAAGTCACCCCTCCACTTT.

V usage is TRBV11-3 and J usage is TRBJ2-2, with D possibly matching TRBD2 (5 bases). The CDR3 contains 13 residues. Looked up from germline, CDR1 is SGHNT and CDR2 is YENEEA. Trimming took 5 bases from V and 8 from J, leaving 12 bases between them. CDR3 bases: TGTGCCAGCAGCGCTGGGCCGGGAGGGGAGCTGTTTTTT. Translation gives CASSAGPGGELFF.

The V call is TRBV18, the J call TRBJ2-1; maybe TRBD2 (6 bases). Trimming removed 3 bases at V and 7 bases at J, with 16 bases between. This CDR3 is 15 amino acids long. Looked up from germline, CDR1 is KGHSH and CDR2 is LQKENI. CDR3 nucleotides: TGTGCCAGCTCACCGGGGGAGGCCATTGTGAATGAGCAGTTCTTC. Translation: CASSPGEAIVNEQFF.

This clone was seen only once. The chain combines TRBV18 with TRBJ2-7; TRBD2 agrees at 9 bases. The J segment lost 5 bases and the V segment lost 0 bases, leaving 5 bases of the junction unmatched. The CDR3 is 15 amino acids. CDR1 and CDR2 (germline): KGHSH, LQKENI. The DNA for the CDR3 is TGTGCCAGCTCACCACCCCCCAGCGGGAGGAACGAGCAGTACTTC. Translated: CASSPPPSGRNEQYF. Using reference TRBV18 and TRBJ2-7 for the parts outside the CDR3, the full variable domain is NAGVMQNPRHLVRRRGQEARLRCSPMKGHSHVYWYRQLPEEGLKFMVYLQKENIIDESGMPKERFSAEFPKEGPSILRIQQVVRGDSAAYFCASSPPPSGRNEQYFGPGTRLTVT.

This chain uses TRBV28 with TRBJ2-7; TRBD1 matches 8 bases. This CDR3 is built from 14 residues. Germline CDR1 and CDR2: MDHEN and SYDVKM. V trimming: 5 bases; J trimming: 3 bases; junction bases outside the gene matches: 6. This CDR3 reads CASSHGQGNYEQYF. The CDR3 bases are TGTGCCAGCAGTCACGGACAGGGTAACTACGAGCAGTACTTC.

The chain recombines TRBV6-2 or TRBV6-3 with TRBJ1-5; 7 bases line up with TRBD1. Germline assignment: CDR1 MNHEY and CDR2 SVGEGT. The ends lost 0 bases at V and 6 bases at J; junction bases unmatched: 17. The CDR3 runs 19 residues. The DNA of the CDR3 is TGTGCCAGCAGTTACTCGGGGGGACAGTCTTCCGTAAATGGTCAGCCCCAGCATTTT. This encodes CASSYSGGQSSVNGQPQHF.

The chain combines TRBV19 with TRBJ1-4, with 8 bases lining up with TRBD1. Germline-derived CDR1 and CDR2 are LNHDA and SQIVND (reference sequence). The CDR3 has 15 residues. J gave up 8 bases and V 3 bases, and 8 bases lay outside the gene matches. The CDR3 sequence is CASSMGDRTAEKLFF. Written as DNA, the CDR3 is TGTGCCAGTAGTATGGGGGACAGGACGGCGGAAAAACTGTTTTTT.

The chain links TRBV28 to TRBJ1-4, with 11 bases lining up with TRBD1. After removal of 7 bases from V and 7 bases from J, the junction contained 8 bases not matched to a gene. The CDR3 has 15 amino acids. Germline V gives CDR1 MDHEN, CDR2 SYDVKM. The CDR3: CASTPAGTGGEKLFF. As DNA, the CDR3 is TGTGCCAGCACCCCAGCCGGGACAGGGGGTGAAAAACTGTTTTTT. The complete variable domain, with remaining parts taken from reference TRBV28 and TRBJ1-4, reads DVKVTQSSRYLVKRTGEKVFLECVQDMDHENMFWYRQDPGLGLRLIYFSYDVKMKEKGDIPEGYSVSREKKERFSLILESASTNQTSMYLCASTPAGTGGEKLFFGSGTQLSVL.

This rearrangement joins TRBV7-6 to TRBJ1-5; TRBD1 agrees at 12 bases. The V gene end was trimmed by 5 bases and the J gene end by 6 bases; junction bases not matched to a gene: 8. The CDR3 extends over 16 amino acids. The V gene's germline CDR1 is SGHVS and CDR2 FNYEAQ. The CDR3 nucleotides are TGTGCCAGCAGCCGGGGGACAGGGGGCTCGGGTCAGCCCCAGCATTTT. This encodes CASSRGTGGSGQPQHF.

The table lists this clone with a count of one. The rearrangement uses TRBV11-3 and TRBJ1-1; D unclear. V lost 3 bases and J 2 bases, leaving 10 bases between the germline ends. This CDR3 is 14 amino acids long. The germline V gene encodes CDR1 SGHNT and CDR2 YENEEA. CDR3 amino acids: CASSLGQLNTEAFF. The CDR3 coding sequence is TGTGCCAGCAGCTTGGGCCAGCTAAACACTGAAGCTTTCTTT.

This chain connects TRBV10-2 to TRBJ1-2; no reliable D call. Germline V lookup: CDR1 WSHSY, CDR2 SAAADI. The germline V and J ends were trimmed by 6 bases and 4 bases, with 21 bases remaining between them. The CDR3 is 16 residues long. The CDR3 DNA is TGCGCCAGCAGCAATCCGACCGCCAGCGTGGGCTATGGCTACACCTTC. This gives the protein CASSNPTASVGYGYTF.

This chain uses TRBV7-9 with TRBJ2-1, with D perhaps TRBD2 (5 bases). The V end was cut by 5 bases, the J end by 1 base, with 12 bases between. CDR1 and CDR2 from the germline V gene are SEHNR and FQNEAQ (reference sequence). This CDR3 contains 15 residues. The DNA of the CDR3 is TGTGCCAGCAGCCAGAGGGCAGTTTCCTACAATGAGCAGTTCTTC. This encodes CASSQRAVSYNEQFF.